One and the same sample provided the 26 T cell receptor beta chains below, sequenced in a study of identical twins. TCRdb re-called the 5' RACE reads through MiXCR, storing one row per CDR3 protein. The data contain about 250,000 distinct CDR3 sequences, over 12% of them singletons. The sequenced material came from memory (CD45RO+) T cells sorted from blood. The receptors were gathered from a woman between 18 and 29 years old in good health.

This clonotype came up a few times. This chain uses TRBV20-1 with TRBJ2-5; D not resolved. This CDR3 has 12 amino acids. Per germline, CDR1 DFQATT and CDR2 SNEGSKA (reference sequence). V was trimmed by 4 bases and J by 3 bases, leaving 9 bases between them. For the CDR3, the DNA is TGCAGTGCTAAGAAAAGGGAAGAGACCCAGTACTTC. This translates into CSAKKREETQYF.

The chain joins TRBV5-1 to TRBJ2-1; TRBD2 agrees at 7 bases. The CDR3 is made up of 13 amino acids. Per the germline V gene, CDR1 is SGHRS and CDR2 is YFSETQ. The junction had 5 bases not matched to a gene; V was cut back by 4 bases and J by 7 bases. The CDR3 DNA sequence: TGCGCCAGCAGCGTCCTCGGGGGGAATGAGCAGTTCTTC. This encodes CASSVLGGNEQFF. Full variable domain (missing parts from reference TRBV5-1 and TRBJ2-1): KAGVTQTPRYLIKTRGQQVTLSCSPISGHRSVSWYQQTPGQGLQFLFEYFSETQRNKGNFPGRFSGRQFSNSRSEMNVSTLELGDSALYLCASSVLGGNEQFFGPGTRLTVL.

In this sample, this clonotype turned up many times. The chain recombines TRBV5-1 with TRBJ1-1; 8 nucleotides line up with TRBD1. The germline CDR1 and CDR2 sequences are SGHRS and YFSETQ. The CDR3 is 14 residues long. The V and J ends lost 4 bases and 0 bases, in that order; junction bases with no gene match: 2. CDR3 residues: CASSGDRLNTEAFF. CDR3 bases: TGCGCCAGCAGCGGGGACAGGCTGAACACTGAAGCTTTCTTT.

A few counts support this clonotype. This chain links TRBV12-3 or TRBV12-4 with TRBJ1-5; D is unclear. The CDR3 runs to 14 residues. Deletions cut 3 bases from V and 4 bases from J, with 10 bases between. The CDR3 reads CASSLKFGNQPQHF. The CDR3 region has the DNA TGTGCCAGCAGTTTGAAGTTTGGTAATCAGCCCCAGCATTTT.

This clonotype was observed a handful of times. This chain links TRBV6-1 with TRBJ2-1; TRBD2 matches at 13 bases. The CDR3 consists of 16 residues. Per the germline V gene, CDR1 is MNHNS and CDR2 is SASEGT. The V segment lost 9 bases and the J segment 3 bases; nucleotides outside the gene matches: 8. CDR3 nucleotide sequence: TGTGCCAGTCGGACTAGCGGGAGTGATTTCTACAATGAGCAGTTCTTC. Translated: CASRTSGSDFYNEQFF.

The genes are TRBV12-3 or TRBV12-4 and TRBJ2-7, with D possibly being TRBD1 (5 bases). V lost 2 bases and J lost 0, with 8 bases in between. CDR3 length equals 14 residues. In DNA, the CDR3 is TGTGCCAGCAGTTTACAGGACACCTCCTACGAGCAGTACTTC. Protein sequence: CASSLQDTSYEQYF.

Only a few counts were recorded for this clonotype. V is TRBV12-3 or TRBV12-4 and J is TRBJ2-5, with 7 bases fitting TRBD2. J was trimmed by 2 bases and V by 6 bases; bases with no gene match: 6. This CDR3 contains 14 residues. CDR3: CASRAGDTQETQYF. In nucleotides, the CDR3 is TGTGCCAGCAGGGCGGGGGATACGCAAGAGACCCAGTACTTC.

The rearrangement joins TRBV12-3 or TRBV12-4 to TRBJ1-6; the match to TRBD1 covers 9 bases. This CDR3 comprises 14 residues. After removal of 5 bases from V and 7 bases from J, the junction contained 3 bases not matched to a gene. The CDR3 region is CASSGTGTNSPLHF. The CDR3, as DNA: TGTGCCAGCAGTGGGACAGGGACCAATTCACCCCTCCACTTT.

This chain joins TRBV12-3 or TRBV12-4 and TRBJ2-7, with D perhaps TRBD2 (6 bases). V shed 3 bases and J shed 4 bases, with 16 bases lying between them. This CDR3 comprises 15 residues. CDR3 DNA sequence: TGTGCCAGCAGTTTTTCCGGGCTAGCGATGTACGAGCAGTACTTC. Translated, it gives CASSFSGLAMYEQYF.

The gene calls are TRBV5-1 and TRBJ1-1, with a weak D call TRBD1 (5 bases). V was pared by 3 bases and J by 5 bases, with 14 bases between. CDR3 length equals 14 residues. Germline CDR1 reads SGHRS; CDR2 reads YFSETQ. The CDR3 loop is CASSSGTPTTEAFF. The CDR3 coding sequence is TGCGCCAGCAGCTCCGGGACGCCCACGACTGAAGCTTTCTTT.

Ten or more counts support this clonotype. V and J are TRBV12-3 or TRBV12-4 and TRBJ2-7, with 8 bases identical to TRBD2. The V and J ends lost 1 base and 4 bases, in that order; junction bases with no gene match: 6. The CDR3 spans 15 residues. The CDR3 is CASSLDTGTRYEQYF. CDR3 DNA: TGTGCCAGCAGTTTAGATACGGGGACTAGATACGAGCAGTACTTC.

The rearrangement joins TRBV5-5 to TRBJ2-1, with D unclear. The germline V and J ends were trimmed by 2 bases and 5 bases, with 5 bases remaining between them. The CDR3 runs 12 residues. CDR1 SGHKS and CDR2 YYEKEE come from the germline V gene (reference sequence). The CDR3 sequence is CASSFTNNEQFF. In DNA, the CDR3 is TGTGCCAGCAGCTTCACCAACAATGAGCAGTTCTTC.

The table lists this clonotype with a few counts. The rearrangement links TRBV12-3 or TRBV12-4 to TRBJ2-2; 11 positions match TRBD1. V was pared by 7 bases and J by 6 bases, with 13 bases of the junction left unmatched. CDR3 length equals 17 residues. For the CDR3, the DNA is TGTGCCAGCACCACGGACAGGGGGCGTGAAGGGGCCGGGGAGCTGTTTTTT. Translation: CASTTDRGREGAGELFF.

The J gene is TRBJ1-2, the V gene TRBV19; the match to TRBD1 covers 8 bases. The junction had 9 bases not matched to a gene; V was cut back by 5 bases and J by 4 bases. CDR3 length: 15 amino acids. The V gene's germline CDR1 is LNHDA and CDR2 SQIVND (reference sequence). Written as DNA, the CDR3 is TGTGCCAGTAGTCCCGCCGGGACAGGATTCTATGGCTACACCTTC. It translates to CASSPAGTGFYGYTF.

This clonotype was detected only a few times. V gene TRBV20-1 combines with J gene TRBJ2-3; TRBD2 matches at 15 bases. The V and J ends lost 6 bases and 6 bases, in that order; junction bases with no gene match: 7. The CDR3 totals 15 residues. Germline lookup yields CDR1 DFQATT and CDR2 SNEGSKA (reference sequence). The DNA of the CDR3 is TGCAGTGCCCCATCCGGGACTAGCGGGAGGGATACGCAGTATTTT. Residues: CSAPSGTSGRDTQYF.

This clonotype was found a few times. The rearrangement joins TRBV12-3 or TRBV12-4 to TRBJ2-1; D gene uncertain. Trimming cost V 3 bases and J 5 bases, with 11 bases left between them. The CDR3 spans 14 residues. CDR3 bases: TGTGCCAGCAGTTTCCCACCCCATCACAATGAGCAGTTCTTC. Protein: CASSFPPHHNEQFF.

In this sample, this clonotype turned up a few times. This chain joins TRBV5-1 and TRBJ1-4, with unresolved D. Germline CDR1 is SGHRS and CDR2 is YFSETQ. CDR3 length: 15 amino acids. Deletions cut 4 bases from V and 3 bases from J, with 13 bases between. The CDR3 sequence: CASSKIGGSNEKLFF. As DNA, the CDR3 is TGCGCCAGCAGCAAAATTGGAGGGTCTAATGAAAAACTGTTTTTT.

There are a few counts of this clonotype. This rearrangement joins TRBV5-1 to TRBJ2-7, with D unresolved. This CDR3 contains 16 residues. CDR1 and CDR2 from the germline V gene are SGHRS and YFSETQ. The ends were cut back, 4 bases at V and 2 bases at J, with 19 bases in the middle. The CDR3 DNA reads TGCGCCAGCAGCCCGTTCGTCGGTTTGGGTCCCTACGAGCAGTACTTC. Translation: CASSPFVGLGPYEQYF.

The chain is built from TRBV5-6 and TRBJ2-3; TRBD1 aligns across 7 bases. Trimming removed 4 bases from V and 9 bases from J; junction bases left unmatched: 8. This CDR3 contains 13 residues. Germline assignment: CDR1 SGHDT and CDR2 YYEEEE. The CDR3 nucleotides read TGTGCCAGCAGCCCCGACAGGGTACAAACGCAGTATTTT. This codes for CASSPDRVQTQYF.

This clonotype was detected only a few times. This chain connects TRBV27 to TRBJ2-1; TRBD2 is a possible D gene (6 bases). Germline values: CDR1 MNHEY, CDR2 SMNVEV (reference sequence). This CDR3 comprises 15 residues. Trimming stripped 2 bases from V and 7 bases from J, with 15 bases between. In DNA form, the CDR3 reads TGTGCCAGCAGTTTACGCCCGGGGGAAGATAATGAGCAGTTCTTC. Its protein product is CASSLRPGEDNEQFF.

The V and J genes are TRBV6-6 and TRBJ2-7; D is ambiguous. CDR1 and CDR2 from the germline V gene are MNHNY and SVGAGI (reference sequence). V was clipped by 3 bases and J by 6 bases, with 12 bases between them. The CDR3 consists of 13 residues. The CDR3 DNA reads TGTGCCAGCAGTTATGGAACTACTCTCGAGCAGTACTTC. It translates to CASSYGTTLEQYF.

This clonotype was seen a handful of times. The DNA of the CDR3 is TGTGCCACCAGCAAAGGGGGTCCGACAGTCTCAGGAAACACCATATATTTT. Its protein is CATSKGGPTVSGNTIYF. The rearrangement uses TRBV15 and TRBJ1-3; D may be TRBD1 (6 bases). Trimming stripped 4 bases from V and 4 bases from J, with 20 bases between. The CDR3 runs 17 residues. Germline CDR1 reads LNHNV; CDR2 reads YYDKDF (reference sequence).

This clonotype has more than one count but fewer than ten. V usage is TRBV7-9 and J usage is TRBJ2-5, with D perhaps assigned TRBD1 or TRBD2 (6 bases each). The CDR3 runs 16 residues. V was shortened by 1 base and J by 1 base, with 13 bases between the two germline ends. Germline V gene data show CDR1 as SEHNR and CDR2 as FQNEAQ (reference sequence). CDR3 bases: TGTGCCAGCAGCTTAGGCAATACGGGGGCCCAAGAGACCCAGTACTTC. The encoded protein is CASSLGNTGAQETQYF.

In its sample, this clonotype was seen a few times. This rearrangement joins TRBV20-1 to TRBJ2-1; D call uncertain. V was pared by 1 base and J by 5 bases, with 6 bases between. This CDR3 contains 12 residues. The V gene's germline CDR1 is DFQATT and CDR2 SNEGSKA (reference sequence). CDR3 sequence (DNA): TGCAGTGCTAGAGTCGTCCACAATGAGCAGTTCTTC. Its protein is CSARVVHNEQFF.

V is TRBV18 and J is TRBJ2-6; possibly TRBD2 for D (5 bases). V was pared by 4 bases and J by 4 bases, with 14 bases between. CDR1 and CDR2 (germline): KGHSH, LQKENI. The CDR3 consists of 16 residues. The CDR3 DNA follows: TGTGCCAGCTCACGGGCCGGAGGCTCCGGGGCCAACGTCCTGACTTTC. It yields the protein CASSRAGGSGANVLTF.

This sequence joins TRBV6-2 or TRBV6-3 and TRBJ1-1; D call uncertain. In germline, CDR1 is MNHEY, CDR2 SVGEGT. Trimming took off 3 bases at V and 0 bases at J, with 14 bases between the two ends. This CDR3 has 16 amino acids. This chain's CDR3 is CASSYPQNTLNTEAFF. In DNA form, the CDR3 reads TGTGCCAGCAGTTATCCCCAGAACACGTTGAACACTGAAGCTTTCTTT.